This T cell receptor (beta chain) was documented in a study of cytomegalovirus exposure and HLA in healthy donors. A word on this clone: Its specificity is not known. The junction shows a germline mismatch at one end, possibly a read error.

The PCR contained 60 Vbeta and 13 Jbeta primers. The table came from immunoSEQ multiplex PCR; TCRdb's copy has only in-frame clones and leaves some out. Among 190,000 or so clones listed, approximately 78% were seen once. Regarding the study as a whole: Using the classifier, cytomegalovirus status was reportedly diagnosed with high specificity and sensitivity.

This clonotype was obtained from a woman aged 50 to 60 in good health and CMV-seropositive. Sequenced sample: PBMCs.

The CDR3 DNA sequence: TGTGCCAGCAGTAAGGAGGGTTATAGCTCTGGGGCCAACGGCCTGACTTTC. This sequence encodes CASSKEGYSSGANGLTF. V usage is TRBV6-4 and J usage is TRBJ2-6, with D possibly being TRBD2 (6 bases). Looked up from germline, CDR1 is MRHNA and CDR2 is SNTAGT. This CDR3 is built from 17 residues.